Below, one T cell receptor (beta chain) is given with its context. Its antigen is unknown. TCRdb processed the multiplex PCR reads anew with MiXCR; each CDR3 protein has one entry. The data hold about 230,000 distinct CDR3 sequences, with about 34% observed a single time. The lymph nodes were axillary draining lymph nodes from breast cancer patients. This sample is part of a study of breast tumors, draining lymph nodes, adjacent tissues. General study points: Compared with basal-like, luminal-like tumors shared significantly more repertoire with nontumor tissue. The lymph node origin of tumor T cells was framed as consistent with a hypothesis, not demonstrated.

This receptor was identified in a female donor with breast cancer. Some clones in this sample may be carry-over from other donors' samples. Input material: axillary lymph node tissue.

CDR3 in amino acids: CASRSGRPRTDTQYF. The CDR3 nucleotides read TGTGCCAGCAGGAGCGGGAGGCCCCGCACAGATACGCAGTATTTT. The chain uses TRBV12-3 or TRBV12-4 and TRBJ2-3, with 9 positions matching TRBD2. The CDR3 length is 15 residues. V lost 6 bases and J lost 1; bases outside the gene matches: 5.